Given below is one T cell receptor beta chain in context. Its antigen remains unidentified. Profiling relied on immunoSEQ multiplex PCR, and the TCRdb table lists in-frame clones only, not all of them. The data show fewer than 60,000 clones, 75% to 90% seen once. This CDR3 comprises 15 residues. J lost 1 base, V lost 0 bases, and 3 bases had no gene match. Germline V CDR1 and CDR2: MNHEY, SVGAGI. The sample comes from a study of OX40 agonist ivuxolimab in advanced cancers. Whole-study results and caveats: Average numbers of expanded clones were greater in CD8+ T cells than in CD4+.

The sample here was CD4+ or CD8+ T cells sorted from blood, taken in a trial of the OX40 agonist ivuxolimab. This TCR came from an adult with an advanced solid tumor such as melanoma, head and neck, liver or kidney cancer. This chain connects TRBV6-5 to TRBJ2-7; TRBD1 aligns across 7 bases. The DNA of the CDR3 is TGTGCCAGCAGTTACTCCCTGGGACAGTCCTACGAGCAGTACTTC. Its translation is CASSYSLGQSYEQYF.